What follows is one TCR beta chain and its context. This sample was taken from a study of T cells in Graves' hyperthyroidism and ophthalmopathy. V shed 10 bases and J 6 bases; nucleotides not matched to a gene: 9. CDR1 and CDR2 from the germline V gene are MNHEY and SMNVEV (reference sequence). This CDR3 is built from 14 residues. RNA transcripts served as the template for amplifying TCR beta CDR3 regions. First-round RT-PCR of the TCR CDR3 relied on the HTBI primer set. TCRdb re-derived calls from the multiplex PCR reads in MiXCR, one entry per CDR3 protein. The table records hundreds of thousands of distinct CDR3 sequences, less than 15% of them present only once. For Graves' hyperthyroidism to be stable, ophthalmopathy could not progress within 18 months. Exclusion criteria comprised uncontrolled infection, other autoimmune disease, pregnancy or lactation.

The TCR comes from a young woman with Graves' hyperthyroidism. This chain links TRBV27 with TRBJ2-2, with 9 bases aligning to TRBD2. Sequencing was carried out using blood. The CDR3 nucleotides are TGTGCCATCCGTGTAGCGGGAGCGGCCGGGGAGCTGTTTTTT. This codes for CAIRVAGAAGELFF.